This is a list of T cell receptor beta chains from one sample in a study of identical twins. TCRdb reanalysed the 5' RACE reads using MiXCR and keeps one entry per CDR3 protein. The table lists 650,000 to 750,000 distinct CDR3 sequences, 20% to 25% of them singletons. These data were also reused for a study on T cells expressing NK-cell markers.

Material for sequencing was PBMCs. These receptor sequences come from a woman under 30 in good health. CDR3s include the opening cysteine and the closing phenylalanine or tryptophan. The order of the fields is D gene, clone size, V gene, J gene, CDR3 DNA, CDR3 protein. The D gene is left open where the match is weak. Expanded clones are given a class, and other clones once, few, many or no size at all.

TRBD2	.	TRBV7-9	TRBJ2-1	TGTGCCAGCAGCTTATCAGAAGCGGGAGTTAAGAATGAGCAGTTCTTC	CASSLSEAGVKNEQFF
.	.	TRBV7-2	TRBJ1-1	TGTGCCAGCAGGTTAGGGACGGACACTGAAGCTTTCTTT	CASRLGTDTEAFF
.	few	TRBV20-1	TRBJ2-3	TGCAGTGATGTTGCGCCTCTGTCAGATACGCAGTATTTT	CSDVAPLSDTQYF
.	few	TRBV5-1	TRBJ1-4	TGCGCCAGCGCTCTAGACCCTTCAACTAATGAAAAACTGTTTTTT	CASALDPSTNEKLFF
.	few	TRBV9	TRBJ1-2	TGTGCCAGCAGCGTAGATGGCTTTCCGACCTATGGCTACACCTTC	CASSVDGFPTYGYTF
.	few	TRBV5-1	TRBJ1-5	TGCGCTTCGTCCCGGGACGGGAACAATCAGCCCCAGCATTTT	CASSRDGNNQPQHF
.	.	TRBV12-3/TRBV12-4	TRBJ1-5	TGTGCCAGCACCTCTGGGGAGTGGGAACAGCCCCAGCATTTT	CASTSGEWEQPQHF
.	many	TRBV20-1	TRBJ1-2	TGCAGTACAATATATACGGGTACTTATGGCTACACCTTC	CSTIYTGTYGYTF
TRBD1	.	TRBV20-1	TRBJ1-6	TGCAGTGCAAAGCTCCAGGGGGATTCACCCCTCCACTTT	CSAKLQGDSPLHF
TRBD2	.	TRBV6-1	TRBJ2-5	TGTGCCAGTTGCGGGCTAGCGGAGAACCAAGAGACCCAGTACTTC	CASCGLAENQETQYF
.	.	TRBV12-3/TRBV12-4	TRBJ1-1	TGTGCCAGCAACCCGGGACGGCCCAAGAACACTGAAGCTTTCTTT	CASNPGRPKNTEAFF
TRBD1	.	TRBV18	TRBJ2-6	TGTGCCAGCTCACGGGGACAGGTGGTCTCTGGGGCCAACGTCCTGACTTTC	CASSRGQVVSGANVLTF
TRBD1	few	TRBV5-1	TRBJ1-1	TGCGCCAGCAGCGAGGAGACAGGGTATGCAAAAGCTTTCTTT	CASSEETGYAKAFF
.	.	TRBV18	TRBJ2-1	TGTGCCAGCTCACCAGGAGGGATCGGCAATGAGCAGTTCTTC	CASSPGGIGNEQFF
TRBD2	few	TRBV20-1	TRBJ2-1	TGCAGTGCTAGACCGCCCCCAGCGGGGGGAGTCGATGAGCAGTTCTTC	CSARPPPAGGVDEQFF
TRBD2	few	TRBV20-1	TRBJ2-7	TGCAGTGCTCGTCGACTAGCGGGAGGAGGCGAGCAGTACTTC	CSARRLAGGGEQYF
TRBD1	.	TRBV29-1	TRBJ2-7	TGCAGCGTTGGTCCGGGACAGGGAACCTACGAGCAGTACTTC	CSVGPGQGTYEQYF
TRBD1	.	TRBV27	TRBJ2-7	TGTGCCAGCAGACTTACAGGGGGGTGGTACGAGCAGTACTTC	CASRLTGGWYEQYF
.	many	TRBV5-1	TRBJ2-5	TGCGCCAGCAGCACCGGGATACAAGAGACCCAGTACTTC	CASSTGIQETQYF
TRBD2	.	TRBV27	TRBJ2-7	TGTGCCAGCAGAAAAGGACTAGCGGGAGCCCACGAGCAGTACTTC	CASRKGLAGAHEQYF
TRBD1	many	TRBV12-3/TRBV12-4	TRBJ2-1	TGCGCCAGCAGGCCGGGACAGGGATACAATGAGCAGTTCTTC	CASRPGQGYNEQFF
.	.	TRBV23-1	TRBJ2-6	TGCGCCAGCAGTCCACCCTGGAGGGCCAACGTCCTGACTTTC	CASSPPWRANVLTF
.	.	TRBV12-3/TRBV12-4	TRBJ1-2	TGTGCCAGCAGCCCTACAGCCAGCGGCTACACCTTC	CASSPTASGYTF
.	.	TRBV5-1	TRBJ2-7	TGCGCCAGCAGCGCGGCCCTATCCGGAGGCGAGCAGTACTTC	CASSAALSGGEQYF